Each of the 18 T cell receptor beta chains below was sequenced from the same sample in a study of blood T cell repertoires in COVID-19. This table comes from immunoSEQ multiplex PCR, and its TCRdb copy is limited to in-frame clones, with some not included. The table records some 400,000 clones, 90% of them present only once. Sequencing input: peripheral blood. Receptor source: a man between 18 and 29 years old with active or convalescent COVID-19.

The CDR3 nucleotides are TGTGCCAGCAGCCAAGATCGGGTAGCGGGAGGAGGTTACGAGCAGTACTTC. Its translation: CASSQDRVAGGGYEQYF. The V and J genes are TRBV4-2 and TRBJ2-7, with TRBD2 identical over 10 bases. Trimming at V came to 0 bases and at J to 4 bases, leaving 9 bases not matched to a gene. Germline-derived CDR1 and CDR2 are LGHNA and YNFKEQ. The CDR3 contains 17 residues.

V usage is TRBV7-2 and J usage is TRBJ2-5, with 9 bases aligning to TRBD2. The CDR3 extends over 16 amino acids. Germline V gives CDR1 SGHTA, CDR2 FQGNSA. V gave up 5 bases and J gave up 2 bases; unmatched junction bases: 9. CDR3 protein: CASSAPGLAVQETQYF. DNA of the CDR3: TGTGCCAGCAGCGCACCGGGACTAGCAGTTCAAGAGACCCAGTACTTC.

The rearrangement joins TRBV27 to TRBJ2-7; TRBD2 aligns across 10 bases. V lost 7 bases to trimming and J lost 6 bases; unmatched junction nucleotides: 18. This CDR3 spans 17 amino acids. CDR1 is MNHEY and CDR2 is SMNVEV in the germline V gene (reference sequence). In nucleotides, the CDR3 is TGTGCCAGCACCCGGCTAGCGGGAGTCTCCCCCGCCGCCGAGCAGTACTTC. Residues: CASTRLAGVSPAAEQYF.

This clone was detected ten times or more. This rearrangement joins TRBV7-9 to TRBJ2-7; 9 nucleotides align to TRBD2. The CDR3 totals 16 residues. Per the germline V gene, CDR1 is SEHNR and CDR2 is FQNEAQ (reference sequence). With 5 bases clipped from V and 7 bases from J, the junction kept 15 bases outside the gene matches. CDR3 DNA sequence: TGTGCCAGCAGCCCTAGTATTGGACTAGCGTCTGGGGAGCAGTACTTC. This translates into CASSPSIGLASGEQYF. The full variable domain, in which reference TRBV7-9 and TRBJ2-7 provide the parts outside the CDR3, is DTGVSQNPRHKITKRGQNVTFRCDPISEHNRLYWYRQTLGQGPEFLTYFQNEAQLEKSRLLSDRFSAERPKGSFSTLEIQRTEQGDSAMYLCASSPSIGLASGEQYFGPGTRLTVT.

V gene TRBV6-2 or TRBV6-3 combines with J gene TRBJ2-3, with 7 bases lining up with TRBD2. The V segment lost 8 bases and the J segment 6 bases; nucleotides outside the gene matches: 17. Germline-derived CDR1 and CDR2 are MNHEY and SVGEGT. CDR3 length: 16 amino acids. The CDR3 loop reads CASGLDPGGRGDTQYF. The DNA of the CDR3 is TGTGCCAGCGGCCTCGATCCCGGCGGGAGAGGGGATACGCAGTATTTT.

This clone came up a few times. The CDR3 here is CASSFRGRGVYGYTF. CDR3 nucleotide sequence: TGTGCCAGCAGCTTCCGGGGCAGGGGTGTGTATGGCTACACCTTC. This chain links TRBV27 with TRBJ1-2; a weak D match, TRBD1 (6 bases). Looked up from germline, CDR1 is MNHEY and CDR2 is SMNVEV (reference sequence). This CDR3 has 15 amino acids. Trimming took 6 bases from V and 5 from J, leaving 19 bases between them.

The chain couples TRBV19 to TRBJ2-1; TRBD2 agrees at 14 bases. CDR1 LNHDA and CDR2 SQIVND come from the germline V gene (reference sequence). The CDR3 runs 16 residues. Unmatched junction bases numbered 1, after V lost 6 bases and J lost 0 bases. For the CDR3, the DNA is TGTGCCAGTAGAGGGACTAGCGGGAGCTCCTACAATGAGCAGTTCTTC. Protein product: CASRGTSGSSYNEQFF.

The chain links TRBV28 to TRBJ1-2; D is perhaps TRBD1 (6 bases). The CDR3 spans 12 residues. Trimming stripped 6 bases from V and 7 bases from J, with 12 bases between. Germline CDR1 MDHEN, CDR2 SYDVKM. The CDR3 region is CASSRGLGGYTF. CDR3 in DNA: TGTGCCAGCAGCAGGGGTTTGGGTGGCTACACCTTC.

The chain uses TRBV28 and TRBJ1-5, with a possible D match to TRBD1 (5 bases). The CDR3 covers 17 residues. The V gene's germline CDR1 is MDHEN and CDR2 SYDVKM. V lost 10 bases and J lost 4, with 26 bases in between. The CDR3 nucleotides read TGTGCCACCCTTGGGGAGGGAAGGGGCTTAAGTAATCAGCCCCAGCATTTT. It is translated as CATLGEGRGLSNQPQHF. The full variable domain, completed using reference TRBV28 and TRBJ1-5, is DVKVTQSSRYLVKRTGEKVFLECVQDMDHENMFWYRQDPGLGLRLIYFSYDVKMKEKGDIPEGYSVSREKKERFSLILESASTNQTSMYLCATLGEGRGLSNQPQHFGDGTRLSIL.

V and J are TRBV6-5 and TRBJ1-6; no clear D gene. This CDR3 is built from 16 residues. CDR1 is MNHEY and CDR2 is SVGAGI in the germline V gene. V lost 0 bases and J lost 8, with 14 bases in between. CDR3 protein: CASSYSSPDTYSPLHF. The DNA of the CDR3 is TGTGCCAGCAGTTACTCGTCGCCCGACACATATTCACCCCTCCACTTT.

The rearrangement links TRBV7-9 to TRBJ2-3, with unresolved D. Trimming removed 6 bases from V and 0 bases from J, with 4 bases in between. This CDR3 has 12 residues. CDR1 SEHNR and CDR2 FQNEAQ come from the germline V gene (reference sequence). CDR3 bases: TGTGCCAGCAGGTCTAGCACAGATACGCAGTATTTT. Translated, it gives CASRSSTDTQYF.

This clone has just one count. This CDR3 is also generated by other DNA sequences in the sample. J is TRBJ2-7 and V is TRBV28; 11 bases map to TRBD1. This CDR3 has 15 residues. The germline V gene has CDR1 MDHEN and CDR2 SYDVKM. Trimming took 6 bases from V and 4 from J; bases not matched to a gene: 8. For the CDR3, the DNA is TGTGCCAGCAGCTCCAGGGACAGGGGGTTGTACGAGCAGTACTTC. Translation: CASSSRDRGLYEQYF.

The chain combines TRBV10-3 with TRBJ1-1; possible D gene TRBD1, 5 bases. Germline CDR1 ENHRY, CDR2 SYGVKD. The CDR3 has 11 amino acids. The ends were cut back, 6 bases at V and 9 bases at J, with 11 bases in the middle. CDR3 sequence reads: CAIRTEIKAFF. CDR3 sequence (DNA): TGTGCCATCAGGACAGAAATCAAAGCTTTCTTT.

The V and J genes are TRBV19 and TRBJ1-1, with D perhaps TRBD1 (6 bases). Germline V gene sequence: CDR1 LNHDA, CDR2 SQIVND (reference sequence). The CDR3 totals 11 residues. The germline V and J ends were trimmed by 8 bases and 7 bases, with 11 bases remaining between them. This CDR3 reads CASGGGGEAFF. The CDR3 nucleotides are TGTGCCAGTGGAGGGGGGGGTGAAGCTTTCTTT.

The chain couples TRBV7-6 to TRBJ2-3; TRBD2 is a possible D gene (5 bases). Deletions cut 5 bases from V and 1 base from J, with 19 bases between. Germline V gene data show CDR1 as SGHVS and CDR2 as FNYEAQ. This CDR3 is built from 17 residues. The CDR3 here is CASSKEGGNFRTDTQYF. For the CDR3, the DNA is TGTGCCAGCAGCAAAGAGGGTGGTAACTTTCGCACAGATACGCAGTATTTT. The full variable domain, in which reference TRBV7-6 and TRBJ2-3 provide the parts outside the CDR3, is GAGVSQSPRYKVTKRGQDVALRCDPISGHVSLYWYRQALGQGPEFLTYFNYEAQQDKSGLPNDRFSAERPEGSISTLTIQRTEQRDSAMYRCASSKEGGNFRTDTQYFGPGTRLTVL.

This clone was detected only once. The gene calls are TRBV28 and TRBJ1-2; D gene ambiguous. V was pared by 5 bases and J by 0 bases, with 13 bases between. The CDR3 is 15 amino acids. Germline V CDR1 and CDR2: MDHEN, SYDVKM. The CDR3 spells CASSRPVQANYGYTF. The CDR3 bases are TGTGCCAGCAGTCGTCCAGTGCAAGCTAACTATGGCTACACCTTC.

CDR3 region: CASSLTGEENYGYTF. The DNA for the CDR3 is TGTGCCAGCAGCTTGACAGGGGAAGAGAACTATGGCTACACCTTC. This sequence joins TRBV5-6 and TRBJ1-2; 7 bases are shared with TRBD1. J was trimmed by 2 bases and V by 1 base; bases with no gene match: 5. The CDR3 length is 15 residues. Per the germline V gene, CDR1 is SGHDT and CDR2 is YYEEEE.

The rearrangement links TRBV6-5 to TRBJ1-6; 12 bases line up with TRBD1. The CDR3 sequence is 14 residues long. Trimming cost V 6 bases and J 10 bases; bases outside gene matches: 4. Germline CDR1 is MNHEY and CDR2 is SVGAGI. This CDR3 is CASRAGTGGSPLHF. As DNA, the CDR3 is TGTGCCAGCAGAGCCGGGACAGGGGGCTCACCCCTCCACTTT.